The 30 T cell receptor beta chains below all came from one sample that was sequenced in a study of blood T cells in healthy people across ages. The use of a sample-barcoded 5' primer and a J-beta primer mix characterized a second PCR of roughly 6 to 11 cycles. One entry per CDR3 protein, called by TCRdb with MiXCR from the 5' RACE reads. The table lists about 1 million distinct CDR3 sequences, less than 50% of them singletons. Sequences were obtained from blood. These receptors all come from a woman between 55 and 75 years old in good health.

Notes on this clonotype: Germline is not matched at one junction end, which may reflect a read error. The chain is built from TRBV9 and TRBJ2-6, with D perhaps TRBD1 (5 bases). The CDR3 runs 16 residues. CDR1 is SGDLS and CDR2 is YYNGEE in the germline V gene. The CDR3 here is CASRAPQSSGANVPTF. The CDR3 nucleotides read TGTGCCAGCAGGGCGCCCCAGAGCTCTGGGGCCAACGTCCCGACTTTC.

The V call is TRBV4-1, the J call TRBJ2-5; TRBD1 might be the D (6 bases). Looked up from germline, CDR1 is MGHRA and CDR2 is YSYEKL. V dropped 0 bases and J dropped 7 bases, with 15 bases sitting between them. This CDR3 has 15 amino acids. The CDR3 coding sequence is TGCGCCAGCAGCCAAGATCCGACTCACAGGGTGACCCAGTACTTC. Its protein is CASSQDPTHRVTQYF.

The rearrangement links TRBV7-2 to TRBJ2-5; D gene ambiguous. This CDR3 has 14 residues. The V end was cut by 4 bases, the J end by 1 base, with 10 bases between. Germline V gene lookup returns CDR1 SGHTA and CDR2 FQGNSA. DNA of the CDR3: TGTGCCAGCAGCTCCGAACAGCTCCAAGAGACCCAGTACTTC. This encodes CASSSEQLQETQYF.

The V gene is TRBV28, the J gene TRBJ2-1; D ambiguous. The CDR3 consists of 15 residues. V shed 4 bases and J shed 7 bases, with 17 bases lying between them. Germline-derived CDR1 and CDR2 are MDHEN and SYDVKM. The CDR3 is CASSSLRNLLNEQFF. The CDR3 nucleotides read TGTGCCAGCAGTTCTTTAAGGAACCTCTTGAATGAGCAGTTCTTC.

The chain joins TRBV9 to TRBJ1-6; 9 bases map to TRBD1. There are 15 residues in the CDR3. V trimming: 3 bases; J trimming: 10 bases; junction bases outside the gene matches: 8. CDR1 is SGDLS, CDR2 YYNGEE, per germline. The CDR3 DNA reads TGTGCCAGCAGCGACCGGGACAGGGCCTTGTCACCCCTCCACTTT. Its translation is CASSDRDRALSPLHF.

The CDR3 coding sequence is TGCGCCAGCAGCTCGGACAGGGTGGGCACCGGGGAGCTGTTTTTT. Its protein is CASSSDRVGTGELFF. V usage is TRBV5-1 and J usage is TRBJ2-2; 8 bases are a match to TRBD1. The CDR3 has 15 amino acids. Germline loops: CDR1 SGHRS, CDR2 YFSETQ. Germline trimming cut 3 bases from V and 4 bases from J; bases unmatched to any gene: 5.

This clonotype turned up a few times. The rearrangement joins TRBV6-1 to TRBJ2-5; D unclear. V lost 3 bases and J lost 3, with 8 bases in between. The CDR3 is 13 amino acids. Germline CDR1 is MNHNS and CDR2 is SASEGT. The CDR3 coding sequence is TGTGCCAGCAGTGAGGTTTGGGAAGAGACCCAGTACTTC. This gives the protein CASSEVWEETQYF.

CDR3 amino acids: CSVLSGRSTDTQYF. The DNA for the CDR3 is TGCAGTGTCCTAAGCGGGAGGTCCACAGATACGCAGTATTTT. The chain uses TRBV20-1 and TRBJ2-3, with 9 positions matching TRBD2. The J segment lost 2 bases and the V segment lost 7 bases, leaving 7 bases of the junction unmatched. CDR1 and CDR2 (germline): DFQATT, SNEGSKA (reference sequence). The CDR3 spans 14 residues.

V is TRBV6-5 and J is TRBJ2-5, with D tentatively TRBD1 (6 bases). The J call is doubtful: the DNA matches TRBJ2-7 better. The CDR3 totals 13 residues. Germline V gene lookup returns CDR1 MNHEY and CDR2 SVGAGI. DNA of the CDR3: TGTGCCAGCAGACACAGGGACCTCGACGAGCAGTACTTC. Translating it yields CASRHRDLDEQYF.

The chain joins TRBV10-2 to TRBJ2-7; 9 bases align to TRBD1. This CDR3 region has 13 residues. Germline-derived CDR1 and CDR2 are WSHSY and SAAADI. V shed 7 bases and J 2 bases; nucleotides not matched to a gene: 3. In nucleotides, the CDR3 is TGCGCCAGCAAGGGACAGGGCCCCTACGAGCAGTACTTC. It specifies CASKGQGPYEQYF.

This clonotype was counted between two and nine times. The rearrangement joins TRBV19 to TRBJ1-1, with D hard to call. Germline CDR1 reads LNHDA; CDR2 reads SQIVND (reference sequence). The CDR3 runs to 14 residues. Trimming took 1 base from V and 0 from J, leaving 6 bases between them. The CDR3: CASSIAGLNTEAFF. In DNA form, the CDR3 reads TGTGCCAGTAGTATAGCAGGCCTGAACACTGAAGCTTTCTTT. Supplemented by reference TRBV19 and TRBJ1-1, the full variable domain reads DGGITQSPKYLFRKEGQNVTLSCEQNLNHDAMYWYRQDPGQGLRLIYYSQIVNDFQKGDIAEGYSVSREKKESFPLTVTSAQKNPTAFYLCASSIAGLNTEAFFGQGTRLTVV.

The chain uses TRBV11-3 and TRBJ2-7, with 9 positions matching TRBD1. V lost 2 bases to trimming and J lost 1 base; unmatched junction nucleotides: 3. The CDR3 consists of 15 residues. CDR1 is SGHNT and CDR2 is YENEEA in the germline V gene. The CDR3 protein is CASSLYGQGSYEQYF. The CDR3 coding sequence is TGTGCCAGCAGCTTATACGGACAGGGGTCCTACGAGCAGTACTTC.

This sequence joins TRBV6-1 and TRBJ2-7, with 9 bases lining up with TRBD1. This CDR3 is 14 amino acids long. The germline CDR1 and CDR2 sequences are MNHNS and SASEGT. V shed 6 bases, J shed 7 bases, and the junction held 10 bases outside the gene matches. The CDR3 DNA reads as TGTGCCAGCAGCCGGGACAGGGCTTCGGAAGAGCAGTACTTC. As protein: CASSRDRASEEQYF.

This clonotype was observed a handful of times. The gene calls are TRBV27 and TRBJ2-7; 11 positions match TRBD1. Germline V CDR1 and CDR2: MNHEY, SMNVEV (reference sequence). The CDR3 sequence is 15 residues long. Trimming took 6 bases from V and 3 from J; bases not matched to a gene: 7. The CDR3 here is CASRRDRGGLYEQYF. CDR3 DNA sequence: TGTGCCAGCAGAAGGGACAGGGGGGGTCTCTACGAGCAGTACTTC.

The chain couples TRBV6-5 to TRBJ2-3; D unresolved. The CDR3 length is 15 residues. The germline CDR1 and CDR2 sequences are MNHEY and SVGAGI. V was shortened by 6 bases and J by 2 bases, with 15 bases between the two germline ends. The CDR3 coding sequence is TGTGCCAGCAGGGCACCGGGTCCAAACACAGATACGCAGTATTTT. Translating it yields CASRAPGPNTDTQYF.

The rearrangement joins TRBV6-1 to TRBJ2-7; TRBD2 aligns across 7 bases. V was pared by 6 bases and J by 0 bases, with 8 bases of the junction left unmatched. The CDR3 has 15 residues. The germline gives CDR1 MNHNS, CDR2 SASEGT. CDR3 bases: TGTGCCAGCAGCGATAGGCTAGCGGCCTCCTACGAGCAGTACTTC. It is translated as CASSDRLAASYEQYF.

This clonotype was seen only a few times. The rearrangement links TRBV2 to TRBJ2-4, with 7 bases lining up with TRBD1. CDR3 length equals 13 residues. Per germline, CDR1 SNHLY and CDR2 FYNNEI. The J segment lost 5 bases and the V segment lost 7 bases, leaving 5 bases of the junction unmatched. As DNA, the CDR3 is TGTGCCAGCACCCGGGACAGACAAAACATTCAGTACTTC. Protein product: CASTRDRQNIQYF.

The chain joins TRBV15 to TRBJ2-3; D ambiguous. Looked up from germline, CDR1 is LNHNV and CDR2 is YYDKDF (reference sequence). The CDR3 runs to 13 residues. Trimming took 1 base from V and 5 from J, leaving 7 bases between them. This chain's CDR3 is CATSRVAGDTQYF. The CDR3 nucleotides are TGTGCCACCAGCAGAGTCGCTGGAGATACGCAGTATTTT.

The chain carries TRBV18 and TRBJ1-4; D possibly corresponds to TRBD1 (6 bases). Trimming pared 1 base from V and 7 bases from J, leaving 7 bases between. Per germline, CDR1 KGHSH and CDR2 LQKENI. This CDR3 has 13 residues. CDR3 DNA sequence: TGTGCCAGCTCACCACTGGACAGTGAAAAACTGTTTTTT. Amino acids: CASSPLDSEKLFF.

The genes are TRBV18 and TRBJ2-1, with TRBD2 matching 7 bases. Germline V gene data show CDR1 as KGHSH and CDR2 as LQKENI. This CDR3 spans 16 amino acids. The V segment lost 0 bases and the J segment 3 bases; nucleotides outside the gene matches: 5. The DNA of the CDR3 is TGTGCCAGCTCACCACCGACCGGACTAGGCTACAATGAGCAGTTCTTC. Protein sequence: CASSPPTGLGYNEQFF.

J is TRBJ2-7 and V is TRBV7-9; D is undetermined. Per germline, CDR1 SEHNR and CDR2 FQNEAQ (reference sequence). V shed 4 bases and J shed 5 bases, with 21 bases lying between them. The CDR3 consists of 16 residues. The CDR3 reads CASSSTPGHLKDEQYF. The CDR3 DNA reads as TGTGCCAGCAGCTCGACTCCGGGCCACCTTAAGGACGAGCAGTACTTC.

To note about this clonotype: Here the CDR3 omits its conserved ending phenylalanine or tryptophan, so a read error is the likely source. The CDR3 DNA reads TGTGCCAGCAGCCAAGACTGGGTCTCCTACGAGCAGTACTTA. This codes for CASSQDWVSYEQYL. This chain links TRBV14 with TRBJ2-7; D remains unclear. The V and J ends lost 0 bases and 0 bases respectively, with 6 bases between them. CDR1 is SGHDN and CDR2 is FVKESK in the germline V gene. The CDR3 runs 14 residues.

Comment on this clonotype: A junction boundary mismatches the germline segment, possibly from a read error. CDR3 bases: TGTGTCAGCGGGACGCCGGAGGGCACAGATACGCAGTATTTT. It is translated as CVSGTPEGTDTQYF. This chain links TRBV2 with TRBJ2-3, with TRBD2 identical over 7 bases. The germline V gene encodes CDR1 SNHLY and CDR2 FYNNEI. The CDR3 sequence is 14 residues long.

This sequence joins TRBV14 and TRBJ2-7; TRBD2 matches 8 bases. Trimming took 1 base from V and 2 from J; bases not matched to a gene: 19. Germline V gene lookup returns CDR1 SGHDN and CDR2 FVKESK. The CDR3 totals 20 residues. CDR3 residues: CASSQALQGGRAGATYEQYF. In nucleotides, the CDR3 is TGTGCCAGCAGCCAAGCCCTACAGGGAGGGAGAGCGGGAGCCACCTACGAGCAGTACTTC.

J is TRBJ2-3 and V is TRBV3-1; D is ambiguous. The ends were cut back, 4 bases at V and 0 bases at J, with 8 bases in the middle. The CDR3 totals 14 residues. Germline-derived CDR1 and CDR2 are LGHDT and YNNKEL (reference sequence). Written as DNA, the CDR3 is TGTGCCAGCAGCCCTGAGTCTAGCACAGATACGCAGTATTTT. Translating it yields CASSPESSTDTQYF.

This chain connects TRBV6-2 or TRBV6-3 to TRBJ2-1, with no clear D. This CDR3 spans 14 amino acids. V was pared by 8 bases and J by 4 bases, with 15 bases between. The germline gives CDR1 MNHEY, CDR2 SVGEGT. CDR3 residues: CASPTRTPYNEQFF. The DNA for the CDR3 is TGTGCCAGCCCCACCCGGACCCCGTACAATGAGCAGTTCTTC.

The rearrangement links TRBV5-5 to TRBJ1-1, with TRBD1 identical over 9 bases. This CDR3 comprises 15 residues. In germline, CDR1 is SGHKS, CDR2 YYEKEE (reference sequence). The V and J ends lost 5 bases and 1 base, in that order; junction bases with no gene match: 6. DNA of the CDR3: TGTGCCAGCAGAAGGACAGGGGAAACGAACACTGAAGCTTTCTTT. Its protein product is CASRRTGETNTEAFF.

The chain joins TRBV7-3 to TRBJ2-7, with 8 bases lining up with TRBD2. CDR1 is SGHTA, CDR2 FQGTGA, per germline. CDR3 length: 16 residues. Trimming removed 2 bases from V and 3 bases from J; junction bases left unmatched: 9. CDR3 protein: CASSLHGGVRYYEQYF. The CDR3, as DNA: TGTGCCAGCAGCTTACACGGGGGGGTGAGATACTACGAGCAGTACTTC.

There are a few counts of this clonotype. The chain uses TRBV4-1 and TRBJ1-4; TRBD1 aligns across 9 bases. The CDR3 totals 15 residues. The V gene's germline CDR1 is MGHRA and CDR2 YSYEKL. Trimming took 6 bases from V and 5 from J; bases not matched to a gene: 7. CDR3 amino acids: CASSRRTGENEKLFF. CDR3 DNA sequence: TGCGCCAGCAGTCGAAGGACAGGGGAGAATGAAAAACTGTTTTTT.

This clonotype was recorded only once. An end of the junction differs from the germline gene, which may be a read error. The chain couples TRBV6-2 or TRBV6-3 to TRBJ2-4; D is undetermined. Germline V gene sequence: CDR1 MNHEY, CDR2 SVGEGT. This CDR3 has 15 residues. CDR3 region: CASSYSGQGKNIQYF. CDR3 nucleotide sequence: TGTGCTAGCAGTTACTCTGGCCAAGGCAAAAACATTCAGTACTTC.